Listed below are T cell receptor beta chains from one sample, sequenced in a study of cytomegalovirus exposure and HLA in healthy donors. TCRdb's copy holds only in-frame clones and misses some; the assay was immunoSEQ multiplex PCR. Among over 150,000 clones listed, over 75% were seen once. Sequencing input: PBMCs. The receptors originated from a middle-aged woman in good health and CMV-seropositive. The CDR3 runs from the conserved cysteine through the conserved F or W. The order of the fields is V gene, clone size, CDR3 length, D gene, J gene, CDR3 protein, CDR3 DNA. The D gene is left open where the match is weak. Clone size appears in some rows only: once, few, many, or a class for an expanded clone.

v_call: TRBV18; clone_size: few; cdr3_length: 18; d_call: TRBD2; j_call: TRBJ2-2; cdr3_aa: CASSPNAPDPTSAGELFF; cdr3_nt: TGTGCCAGCTCGCCAAACGCTCCAGACCCCACTAGCGCCGGGGAGCTGTTTTTT
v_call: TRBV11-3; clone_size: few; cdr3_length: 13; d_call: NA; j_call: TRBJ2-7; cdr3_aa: CASSSGTLGEQYF; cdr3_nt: TGTGCCAGCAGCTCAGGGACTCTGGGGGAGCAGTACTTC
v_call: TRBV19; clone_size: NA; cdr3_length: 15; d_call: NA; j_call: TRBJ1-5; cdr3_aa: CASSIIGGGNQPQHF; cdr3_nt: TGTGCCAGTAGTATTATAGGTGGCGGGAATCAGCCCCAGCATTTT
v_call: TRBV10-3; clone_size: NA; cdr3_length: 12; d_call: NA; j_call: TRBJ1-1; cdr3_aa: CAIGSSNTEAFF; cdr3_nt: TGTGCCATCGGGAGTTCGAACACTGAAGCTTTCTTT
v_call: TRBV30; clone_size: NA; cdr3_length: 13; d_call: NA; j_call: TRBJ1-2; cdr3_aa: CAWSGYKEDGYTF; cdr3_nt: TGTGCCTGGAGCGGTTATAAAGAAGATGGCTACACCTTC
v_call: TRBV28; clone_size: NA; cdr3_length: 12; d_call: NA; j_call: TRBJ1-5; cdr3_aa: CASDSIIQPQHF; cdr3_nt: TGTGCCAGCGACAGTATTATCCAGCCCCAGCATTTT
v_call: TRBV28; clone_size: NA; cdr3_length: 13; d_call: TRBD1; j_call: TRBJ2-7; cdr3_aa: CASSLDRGYEQYF; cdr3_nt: TGTGCCAGCAGTCTGGACAGGGGCTACGAGCAGTACTTC
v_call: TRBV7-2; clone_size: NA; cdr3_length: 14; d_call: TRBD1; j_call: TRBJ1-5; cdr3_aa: CASSLPGGGQPQHF; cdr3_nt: TGTGCCAGCAGCTTACCAGGGGGCGGACAGCCCCAGCATTTT
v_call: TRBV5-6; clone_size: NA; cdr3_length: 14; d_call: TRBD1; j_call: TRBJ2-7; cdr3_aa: CASSYRGRSYEQYF; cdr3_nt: TGTGCCAGCAGCTACAGGGGCAGGAGCTACGAGCAGTACTTC
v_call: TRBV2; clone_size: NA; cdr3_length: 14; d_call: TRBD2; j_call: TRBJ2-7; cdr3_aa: CASGLAGGPYEQYF; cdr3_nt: TGTGCCAGCGGGCTGGCGGGAGGGCCATACGAGCAGTACTTC
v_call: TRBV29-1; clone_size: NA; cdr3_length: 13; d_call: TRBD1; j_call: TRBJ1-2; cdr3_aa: CSVGPGTVYGYTF; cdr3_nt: TGCAGCGTAGGCCCGGGGACAGTTTATGGCTACACCTTC
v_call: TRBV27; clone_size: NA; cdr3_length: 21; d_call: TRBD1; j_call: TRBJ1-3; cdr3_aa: CASSLYRPGGQGHSSGNTIYF; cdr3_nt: TGTGCCAGCAGTTTATACCGGCCTGGTGGACAGGGCCATAGCTCTGGAAACACCATATATTTT
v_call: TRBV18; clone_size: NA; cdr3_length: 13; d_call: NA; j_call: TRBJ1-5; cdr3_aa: CASSPGAGQPQHF; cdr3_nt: TGTGCCAGCTCACCAGGGGCGGGACAGCCCCAGCATTTT
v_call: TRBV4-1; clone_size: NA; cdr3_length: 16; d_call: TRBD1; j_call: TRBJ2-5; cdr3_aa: CASRKTDRGAQETQYF; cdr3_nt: TGCGCCAGCAGGAAAACTGACAGGGGCGCCCAAGAGACCCAGTACTTC
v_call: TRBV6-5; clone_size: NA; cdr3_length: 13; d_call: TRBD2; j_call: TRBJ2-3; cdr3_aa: CASIPGLVDTQYF; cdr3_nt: TGTGCCAGCATACCGGGACTAGTGGATACGCAGTATTTT
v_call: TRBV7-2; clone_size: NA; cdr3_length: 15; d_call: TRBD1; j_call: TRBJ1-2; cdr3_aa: CASSLDQGAGYGYTF; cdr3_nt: TGTGCCAGCAGCTTAGATCAGGGGGCAGGCTATGGCTACACCTTC
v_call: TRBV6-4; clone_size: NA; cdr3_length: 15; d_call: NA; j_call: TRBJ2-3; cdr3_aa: CASSDSDWSTDTQYF; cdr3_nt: TGTGCCAGCAGTGACTCGGACTGGTCCACAGATACGCAGTATTTT
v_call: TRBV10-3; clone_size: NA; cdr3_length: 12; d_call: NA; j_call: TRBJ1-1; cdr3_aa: CAISDPTYEAFF; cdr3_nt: TGTGCCATCAGTGACCCCACTTACGAAGCTTTCTTT
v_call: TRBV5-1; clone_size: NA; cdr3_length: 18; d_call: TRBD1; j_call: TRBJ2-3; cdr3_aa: CASSLARTGGVRTDTQYF; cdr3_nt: TGCGCCAGCAGCTTGGCTAGGACAGGAGGAGTACGCACAGATACGCAGTATTTT
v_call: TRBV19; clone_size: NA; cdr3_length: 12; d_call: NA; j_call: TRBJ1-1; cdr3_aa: CASMRSGTEAFF; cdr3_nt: TGTGCCAGTATGAGAAGCGGCACTGAAGCTTTCTTT